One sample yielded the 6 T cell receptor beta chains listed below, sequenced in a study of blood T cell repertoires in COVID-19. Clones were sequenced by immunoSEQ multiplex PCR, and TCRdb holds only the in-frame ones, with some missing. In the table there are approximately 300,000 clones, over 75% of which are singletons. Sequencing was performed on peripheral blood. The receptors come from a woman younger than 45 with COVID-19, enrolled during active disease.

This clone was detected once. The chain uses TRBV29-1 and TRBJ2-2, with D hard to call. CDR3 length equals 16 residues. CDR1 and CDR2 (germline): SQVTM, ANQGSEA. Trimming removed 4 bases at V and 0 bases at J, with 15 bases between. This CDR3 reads CSVATGFGTNTGELFF. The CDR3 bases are TGCAGCGTTGCCACCGGGTTCGGAACGAACACCGGGGAGCTGTTTTTT.

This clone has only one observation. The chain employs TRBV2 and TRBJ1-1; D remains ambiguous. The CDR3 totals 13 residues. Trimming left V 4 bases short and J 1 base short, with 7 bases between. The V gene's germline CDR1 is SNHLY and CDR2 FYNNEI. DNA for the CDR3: TGTGCCAGCAGTGGACACAAGAACACTGAAGCTTTCTTT. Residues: CASSGHKNTEAFF.

The DNA of the CDR3 is TGTGCCTGGAGTGTGTGGGGAAGAGGGACTGAAGCTTTCTTT. Amino acid sequence: CAWSVWGRGTEAFF. The rearrangement uses TRBV30 and TRBJ1-1; D not resolved. Germline loops: CDR1 GTSNPN, CDR2 SVGIG (reference sequence). V lost 0 bases and J 5 bases, leaving 13 bases between the germline ends. The CDR3 covers 14 residues.

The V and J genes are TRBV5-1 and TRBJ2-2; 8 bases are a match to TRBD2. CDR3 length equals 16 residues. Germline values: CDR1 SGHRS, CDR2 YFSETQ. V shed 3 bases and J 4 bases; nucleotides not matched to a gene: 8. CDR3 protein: CASSSWSGGSTGELFF. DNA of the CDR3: TGCGCCAGCAGCTCCTGGTCGGGAGGGTCCACCGGGGAGCTGTTTTTT.

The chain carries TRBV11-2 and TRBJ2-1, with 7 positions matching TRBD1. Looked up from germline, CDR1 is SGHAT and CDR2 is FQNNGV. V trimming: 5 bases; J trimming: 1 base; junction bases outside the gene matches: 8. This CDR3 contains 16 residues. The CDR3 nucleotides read TGTGCCAGCAGCCCGAGGGACAGCCGATCCTACAATGAGCAGTTCTTC. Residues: CASSPRDSRSYNEQFF.

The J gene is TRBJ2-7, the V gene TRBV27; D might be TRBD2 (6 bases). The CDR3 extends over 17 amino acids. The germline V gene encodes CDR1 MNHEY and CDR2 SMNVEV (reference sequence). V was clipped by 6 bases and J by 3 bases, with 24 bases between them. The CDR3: CASSPTLRRGGDYEQYF. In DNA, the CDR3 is TGTGCCAGCAGCCCCACCCTCAGGCGGGGTGGGGACTACGAGCAGTACTTC.